This T cell receptor (beta chain) was captured by sequencing in a study of graft-versus-host responses after intestinal transplantation. Clones were read by immunoSEQ multiplex PCR, and TCRdb kept only the in-frame ones, dropping some. The sample has more than 95,000 clones, about nine tenths seen once. A remark on this clone: Its target is not known.

This CDR3 contains 13 residues. Deletions cut 2 bases from V and 5 bases from J, with 6 bases between. From germline, CDR1 is SGHTA and CDR2 FQGNSA. The J gene is TRBJ2-2, the V gene TRBV7-2, with D perhaps matching TRBD1 (5 bases). The TCR comes from a human donor who received an intestinal transplant. This sample comprised unstimulated CD4+ T cells sorted from spleen or lymph node cells, obtained before intestinal transplant. CDR3 region: CASSLSGTGELFF. DNA for the CDR3: TGTGCCAGCAGCTTATCAGGGACCGGGGAGCTGTTTTTT.